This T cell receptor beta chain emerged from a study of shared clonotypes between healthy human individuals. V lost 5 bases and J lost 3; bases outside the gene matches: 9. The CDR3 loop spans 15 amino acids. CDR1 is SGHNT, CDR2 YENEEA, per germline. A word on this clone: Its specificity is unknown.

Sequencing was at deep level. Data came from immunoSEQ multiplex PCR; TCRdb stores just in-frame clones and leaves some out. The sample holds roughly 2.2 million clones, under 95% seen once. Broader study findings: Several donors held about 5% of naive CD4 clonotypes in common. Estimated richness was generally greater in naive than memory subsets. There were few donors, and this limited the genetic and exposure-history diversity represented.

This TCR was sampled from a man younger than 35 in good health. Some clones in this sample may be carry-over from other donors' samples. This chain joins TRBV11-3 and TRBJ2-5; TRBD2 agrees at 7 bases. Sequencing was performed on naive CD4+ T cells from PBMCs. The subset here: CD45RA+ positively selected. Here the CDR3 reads CASSQVGGVKETQYF. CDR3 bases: TGTGCCAGCAGCCAAGTGGGGGGGGTAAAAGAGACCCAGTACTTC. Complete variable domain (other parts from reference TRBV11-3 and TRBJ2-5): EAGVVQSPRYKIIEKKQPVAFWCNPISGHNTLYWYLQNLGQGPELLIRYENEEAVDDSQLPKDRFSAERLKGVDSTLKIQPAELGDSAVYLCASSQVGGVKETQYFGPGTRLLVL.